The rows below give T cell receptor beta chains drawn from one sample of a study of blood T cell repertoires in COVID-19. Only in-frame clones appear in the TCRdb table, and some are missing; sequencing was by immunoSEQ multiplex PCR. The data show approximately 70,000 clones, more than 70% seen once. Material for sequencing was peripheral blood. These receptors came from a human donor in a cohort sampled during active COVID-19. Both conserved end residues are part of each CDR3. The D gene is left open where the match is weak. Only part of the rows carry a size: once, few, many, or a class if the clone is expanded.

v_call	clone_size	d_call	j_call	cdr3_aa	cdr3_nt
TRBV27	-	-	TRBJ2-7	CASSLTRRRSSYEQYF	TGTGCCAGCAGTTTGACTCGACGGAGGAGCTCCTACGAGCAGTACTTC
TRBV20-1	-	-	TRBJ2-7	CSTEPTYEQYF	TGCAGTACTGAGCCAACCTACGAGCAGTACTTC
TRBV10-3	once	-	TRBJ2-1	CAISPSSNEQFF	TGTGCCATCAGTCCCAGTTCCAATGAGCAGTTCTTC
TRBV24-1	-	TRBD1	TRBJ2-5	CATSDLQGRRETQYF	TGTGCCACCAGTGATTTACAGGGGAGACGAGAGACCCAGTACTTC
TRBV18	few	-	TRBJ2-1	CASSTQGVQFF	TGTGCCAGCTCGACGCAAGGGGTGCAGTTCTTC
TRBV7-2	-	TRBD2	TRBJ2-7	CASSQTKSGGLGQYF	TGTGCCAGCAGCCAGACTAAGAGCGGGGGCCTGGGGCAGTACTTC
TRBV7-9	-	-	TRBJ2-7	CASSPRTVTKDEQYF	TGTGCCAGCAGCCCGCGGACAGTGACGAAGGACGAGCAGTACTTC
TRBV6-4	-	TRBD1	TRBJ1-1	CASSNGQGSTEAFF	TGTGCCAGCAGCAACGGACAGGGGAGCACTGAAGCTTTCTTT
TRBV28	-	TRBD1	TRBJ2-7	CASSTGGPAREQYF	TGTGCCAGCAGTACAGGGGGCCCGGCTAGAGAGCAGTACTTC
TRBV5-1	-	TRBD1	TRBJ2-1	CASSPDEGAWGEQFF	TGCGCCAGCAGCCCTGACGAGGGGGCTTGGGGTGAGCAGTTCTTC
TRBV30	-	TRBD2	TRBJ2-1	CAWNLAGVRGNEQFF	TGTGCCTGGAATCTAGCGGGAGTGCGGGGCAATGAGCAGTTCTTC
TRBV2	-	-	TRBJ1-1	CASSLTGNTEAFF	TGTGCCAGCAGTTTGACAGGAAACACTGAAGCTTTCTTT
TRBV4-1	once	-	TRBJ1-4	CASSRLQLSNEKLFF	TGCGCCAGCAGCCGATTACAGCTAAGTAATGAAAAACTGTTTTTT
TRBV5-4	-	TRBD2	TRBJ2-5	CASSPSGETQYF	TGTGCCAGCAGCCCTAGCGGGGAGACCCAGTACTTC
TRBV5-1	once	TRBD1	TRBJ2-1	CASSLGQGTYNEQFF	TGCGCCAGCAGCTTGGGACAGGGCACCTACAATGAGCAGTTCTTC
TRBV27	-	TRBD2	TRBJ2-7	CASSLIPQAGRYHEQYF	TGTGCCAGCAGTTTAATCCCCCAAGCGGGAAGATACCACGAGCAGTACTTC
TRBV7-6	-	TRBD1	TRBJ1-2	CASSSPGQGPYGYTF	TGTGCCAGCAGCTCGCCGGGACAGGGGCCCTATGGCTACACCTTC
TRBV28	-	-	TRBJ1-2	CASSQDRPNYGYTF	TGTGCCAGCAGTCAAGACAGACCTAACTATGGCTACACCTTC
TRBV3-1/TRBV3-2	-	-	TRBJ2-7	CASSLRGGDEQYF	TGTGCCAGCAGCCTCAGAGGGGGGGACGAGCAGTACTTC
TRBV5-1	-	TRBD1	TRBJ2-7	CASSMDRGGYEQYF	TGCGCCAGCAGTATGGACAGGGGGGGCTACGAGCAGTACTTC
TRBV2	-	-	TRBJ2-2	CASSVEGGRTGELFF	TGTGCCAGCAGTGTGGAGGGGGGGCGAACCGGGGAGCTGTTTTTT
TRBV12-3/TRBV12-4	once	-	TRBJ1-4	CASSLPGGEKLFF	TGTGCCAGCAGTTTACCCGGGGGGGAAAAACTGTTTTTT
TRBV7-2	-	-	TRBJ1-1	CASSSAGVTEAFF	TGTGCCAGCAGCTCGGCCGGGGTGACTGAAGCTTTCTTT
TRBV11-2	-	-	TRBJ2-1	CASSLVLAYEQFF	TGTGCCAGCAGCTTAGTCCTAGCCTATGAGCAGTTCTTC
TRBV29-1	-	-	TRBJ2-1	CSVEVGVVGQFF	TGCAGCGTTGAAGTCGGAGTCGTTGGGCAGTTCTTC
TRBV5-3	-	TRBD2	TRBJ2-1	CARSLTSGTYNEQFF	TGTGCCAGAAGCTTAACTAGCGGGACCTACAATGAGCAGTTCTTC
TRBV5-8	-	-	TRBJ2-5	CASSLGLAQETQYF	TGTGCCAGCAGCTTGGGACTGGCTCAAGAGACCCAGTACTTC
TRBV3-1/TRBV3-2	-	-	TRBJ1-2	CASSQTGTKYNYGYTF	TGTGCCAGCAGCCAAACAGGGACAAAATATAACTATGGCTACACCTTC
TRBV3-1/TRBV3-2	-	-	TRBJ2-7	CASSPYLAGEQYF	TGTGCCAGCAGCCCGTACCTAGCCGGCGAGCAGTACTTC
TRBV10-3	-	-	TRBJ1-1	CAIRTTGSGEAFF	TGTGCCATCAGGACCACAGGGTCGGGTGAAGCTTTCTTT
TRBV20-1	once	-	TRBJ1-4	CSASDRSPGNEKLFF	TGCAGTGCTAGTGACCGCTCTCCCGGTAATGAAAAACTGTTTTTT
TRBV7-8	few	-	TRBJ1-3	CASSLAPLTGSSGNTIYF	TGTGCCAGCAGCTTAGCGCCACTTACAGGGAGCTCTGGAAACACCATATATTTT
TRBV5-5	-	-	TRBJ2-1	CASSLGGVTGIGTFF	TGTGCCAGCAGCTTGGGGGGCGTAACAGGTATCGGTACGTTCTTC
TRBV5-5	once	TRBD2	TRBJ2-1	CASSWSGEGEQFF	TGTGCCAGCAGCTGGAGCGGGGAAGGTGAGCAGTTCTTC
TRBV7-2	-	TRBD2	TRBJ2-2	CASSQDREGLFF	TGTGCCAGCAGCCAAGACCGGGAGGGGCTGTTTTTT